The entry that follows covers one T cell receptor beta chain sequence. The data were produced by immunoSEQ multiplex PCR, yet TCRdb's version contains in-frame clones alone and is incomplete. The data hold roughly 92,000 clones, with 80% to 90% observed a single time. The data were obtained in a study of blood T cell repertoires in COVID-19. Study overall: From the United States, Italy and Spain came samples of acute and convalescent COVID-19. Nucleic acid was either cDNA or gDNA, and it came from T cells, B-cell-depleted T cells, or PBMCs.

V was trimmed by 2 bases and J by 2 bases, leaving 13 bases between them. Looked up from germline, CDR1 is LNHDA and CDR2 is SQIVND (reference sequence). The CDR3 loop spans 15 amino acids. Sequencing input: peripheral blood. The chain links TRBV19 to TRBJ2-7; weak D call: TRBD1 (6 bases). The source is a human donor with acute or convalescent COVID-19. The donor label of this sample is uncertain. This CDR3 reads CASSISDEGAYEQYF. Written as DNA, the CDR3 is TGTGCCAGTAGTATAAGTGACGAGGGGGCCTACGAGCAGTACTTC.